Listed below are T cell receptor beta chains from one sample, sequenced in a study of shared clonotypes between healthy human individuals. Produced via immunoSEQ multiplex PCR; TCRdb's table is partial and in-frame only. The data contain about 690,000 clones, 90% of them singletons. The sample taken for sequencing was memory CD8+ T cells from PBMCs. The receptor set was obtained from a young man in good health. Some clones in this sample may be carry-over from other donors' samples. CDR3s include the opening cysteine and the closing phenylalanine or tryptophan. Each record gives: CDR3 protein, J gene, V gene, D gene. The D gene is left open where the match is weak.

CASSLIRGRNEQFF TRBJ2-1 TRBV5-1 -
CASSMTSGSLIEQFF TRBJ2-1 TRBV19 TRBD2
CASSLDRGSTDTQYF TRBJ2-3 TRBV28 TRBD1
CASRAGAGGMNTEAFF TRBJ1-1 TRBV5-4 TRBD1
CASSLGLGGGTDTQYF TRBJ2-3 TRBV28 TRBD1
CASEGAGELFF TRBJ2-2 TRBV7-9 -
CASSALPGGGLNEKLFF TRBJ1-4 TRBV9 TRBD1
CASSIDRRETQYF TRBJ2-5 TRBV19 -
CASSFRGREETQYF TRBJ2-5 TRBV5-1 TRBD2
CASSLDKQGRIGYTF TRBJ1-2 TRBV11-2 TRBD1
CASSLYRGYQPQHF TRBJ1-5 TRBV27 -
CASSTPTGLYNQPQHF TRBJ1-5 TRBV19 -
CASSGNEQYF TRBJ2-7 TRBV6-5 -